This entry features one TCR beta chain sequence. The sample originates from a study of shared clonotypes between healthy human individuals. The table came from immunoSEQ multiplex PCR; TCRdb's copy has only in-frame clones and leaves some out. The sample holds around 2.1 million clones, 90% to 95% seen once. In germline, CDR1 is GTSNPN, CDR2 SVGIG (reference sequence). V lost 5 bases, J lost 2 bases, and 12 bases lay in between. The CDR3 length is 13 residues. Terminally differentiated effector memory CD45RA+ cells were excluded by CCR7 positive selection of CD45RO-negative cells. The chain employs TRBV30 and TRBJ1-1, with D hard to call. Sequencing input: naive CD8+ T cells from PBMCs. The receptor was derived from a man younger than 30 in good health. Some clones in this sample may be carry-over from other donors' samples. The CDR3 region is CAWESGRNTEAFF. Written as DNA, the CDR3 is TGTGCCTGGGAGTCCGGCAGAAACACTGAAGCTTTCTTT.